This T cell receptor (beta chain) was observed in a study of T cell repertoires in cytomegalovirus infection. Study-wide background: Well-studied HLA-B-restricted CMV epitopes were used in the study alongside recently identified HLA-C-restricted ones.

TCRdb passed the reads through MiXCR, listing each CDR3 protein once. The table lists 680,000 or so distinct CDR3 sequences, approximately 33% of them singletons, with 15% to 20% in the top ten. A few counts support this clonotype. The antigen is unknown. Germline CDR1 is DFQATT and CDR2 is SNEGSKA (reference sequence). The CDR3 runs 15 residues. The V end was cut by 2 bases, the J end by 4 bases, with 18 bases between. The receptor was isolated from a human donor in good health (CMV status not recorded). Some clones in this sample may be carry-over from other donors' samples. The specimen comprised cultured PBMCs, sampled from culture after CMV antigen stimulation. This chain uses TRBV20-1 with TRBJ2-7; weak D call: TRBD2 (6 bases). This CDR3 reads CSARTTRDLPYEQYF. The DNA for the CDR3 is TGCAGTGCTAGAACAACCCGGGACTTACCTTACGAGCAGTACTTC.